Included here is one TCR beta chain sequence, with context. The data are from a study of blood T cell repertoires in COVID-19. Overall study: The samples span acute and convalescent COVID-19 from the United States, Italy and Spain. PBMCs, B-cell-depleted T cells, or T cells were the source of the cDNA or gDNA that made up the material.

The germline gives CDR1 KGHSH, CDR2 LQKENI. V lost 2 bases and J lost 5, with 13 bases in between. The CDR3 sequence is 14 residues long. In the study's own analysis: Reference gene primer amplification gave estimated nucleated cell counts. Sequencing was performed with immunoSEQ multiplex PCR; in TCRdb, only in-frame clones are kept and a portion is missing. The V and J calls and clone size were taken over from that table, and D and trimming were inferred from the DNA. Found here are 170,000 or so clones, around nine tenths of them singletons; the top ten hold approximately 0.62%. V is TRBV18 and J is TRBJ2-7; D unresolved. The sequence was collected from a man between 60 and 70 years old with COVID-19, enrolled during active disease. Sequencing used peripheral blood. The CDR3 region has the DNA TGTGCCAGCTCACCAGGGTACAGAGATAACGAGCAGTACTTC. Amino acids: CASSPGYRDNEQYF.